These 15 T cell receptor beta chains share one sample of origin, sequenced in a study of tumor-infiltrating lymphocytes in primary liver carcinoma. Total RNA amounting to approximately 460 ng was the source from which TCR beta cDNA was made with a constant-region primer. Modified slightly, ARM-PCR produced TCR beta libraries over three nested multiplex PCR rounds. TRBV1-TRBV30 forward primers and a C-beta reverse primer were used in the first two PCR rounds, which each ran for 9 to 10 cycles. Via MiXCR, TCRdb re-called the multiplex PCR reads, giving one row per CDR3 protein. The table lists some 46,000 distinct CDR3 sequences, around 75% of them singletons. DNA and RNA were both co-extracted from approximately 20-30 mg of bulk tissue that had not been sorted. The specimen was tumor-adjacent normal liver tissue. These receptors were obtained from a woman under 40 with primary liver carcinoma and hepatitis B virus infection.

The chain recombines TRBV7-8 with TRBJ2-3, with 8 bases fitting TRBD2. The CDR3 loop spans 16 amino acids. Trimming cost V 1 base and J 7 bases; bases outside gene matches: 10. Germline V gene data show CDR1 as SGHVS and CDR2 as FQNEAQ. The CDR3 nucleotides are TGTGCCAGCAGCTTAGGAGCGGGGGTGCCTGGTTATACGCAGTATTTT. Encoded protein: CASSLGAGVPGYTQYF.

Details on this clonotype: At one boundary the junction diverges from the germline segment, which might be a read error. V and J are TRBV5-6 and TRBJ2-2; D is possibly TRBD2 (5 bases). The germline gives CDR1 SGHDT, CDR2 YYEEEE. This CDR3 has 15 residues. The CDR3 sequence: CASSLAPEVTGELHF. As DNA, the CDR3 is TGTGCCAGCAGCTTGGCACCCGAAGTCACCGGGGAGCTGCATTTT.

V gene TRBV12-3 or TRBV12-4 combines with J gene TRBJ1-5; tentatively, D is TRBD1 (5 bases). The CDR3 loop spans 13 amino acids. V was trimmed by 7 bases and J by 6 bases, leaving 13 bases between them. CDR3 residues: CASNVGDGQPQHF. In DNA form, the CDR3 reads TGTGCCAGCAATGTGGGGGATGGTCAGCCCCAGCATTTT.

This clonotype was recorded at least ten times. This chain uses TRBV28 with TRBJ2-1; possibly TRBD1 for D (6 bases). V lost 6 bases and J 7 bases, leaving 19 bases between the germline ends. The germline V gene has CDR1 MDHEN and CDR2 SYDVKM. The CDR3 runs to 15 residues. CDR3 DNA sequence: TGTGCCAGCAGCCACCTTAACAGGGATCGGAATGAGCAGTTCTTC. Residues: CASSHLNRDRNEQFF.

A remark on this clonotype: This sequence may be a read error, since a much larger clone differs from it by one base. The V and J genes are TRBV2 and TRBJ2-7; 8 bases agree with TRBD1. The germline CDR1 and CDR2 sequences are SNHLY and FYNNEI. The CDR3 covers 13 residues. This CDR3 reads CTSSRDRIYEQYF. The CDR3 DNA follows: TGTACCAGCAGCCGGGACAGGATTTACGAGCAGTACTTC.

In regard to this clonotype: The final CDR3 position lacks the conserved phenylalanine or tryptophan, pointing to a likely read error. The limits of the CDR3 on the DNA are not certain, so only TCRdb's listed CDR3 is given. V gene TRBV12-3 or TRBV12-4 combines with J gene TRBJ2-7; no check of the table's D call, TRBD1, against the DNA was made. The CDR3 has 14 residues if both end residues are counted. CDR3 sequence: CASPGGQGAYEHYY.

This clonotype was found many times. The DNA for the CDR3 is TGCAGCGTTGAGGTCAGTTCCTACGAGCAGTACTTC. Protein: CSVEVSSYEQYF. The chain employs TRBV29-1 and TRBJ2-7, with no clear D. The CDR3 runs 12 residues. CDR1 is SQVTM, CDR2 ANQGSEA, per germline. V shed 3 bases and J shed 1 base, with 7 bases lying between them.

In regard to this clonotype: This likely comes from a read error, as the CDR3 has no conserved phenylalanine or tryptophan at its end. The chain recombines TRBV11-2 with TRBJ2-1; D remains ambiguous. The CDR3 length is 16 residues. Germline V gene sequence: CDR1 SGHAT, CDR2 FQNNGV. Trimming removed 5 bases from V and 11 bases from J, with 25 bases in between. The CDR3 DNA reads TGTGCCAGCAGCCTAGGACGAGCTGGAGATCGTTATCAGCAGTTCCTC. As protein: CASSLGRAGDRYQQFL.

CDR3 residues: CASNPLGGASYNEQFF. The CDR3 DNA follows: TGTGCCAGCAACCCCCTGGGGGGGGCGTCCTACAATGAGCAGTTCTTC. This chain connects TRBV7-8 to TRBJ2-1; perhaps TRBD2 as D (7 bases). V lost 7 bases to trimming and J lost 1 base, with 17 bases between them. There are 16 residues in the CDR3. CDR1 SGHVS and CDR2 FQNEAQ come from the germline V gene. Using reference TRBV7-8 and TRBJ2-1 for the parts outside the CDR3, the full variable domain is GAGVSQSPRYKVAKRGQDVALRCDPISGHVSLFWYQQALGQGPEFLTYFQNEAQLDKSGLPSDRFFAERPEGSVSTLKIQRTQQEDSAVYLCASNPLGGASYNEQFFGPGTRLTVL.

This clonotype occurred many times. The chain employs TRBV5-1 and TRBJ2-7, with D perhaps matching TRBD1 (6 bases). The length of the CDR3 is 13 residues. CDR1 is SGHRS and CDR2 is YFSETQ in the germline V gene. The V and J ends lost 2 bases and 4 bases respectively, with 10 bases between them. CDR3 nucleotide sequence: TGCGCCAGCAGCTTCACAGGGATTTACGAGCAGTACTTC. Translation gives CASSFTGIYEQYF. Drawing the rest from reference TRBV5-1 and TRBJ2-7, the complete variable domain is KAGVTQTPRYLIKTRGQQVTLSCSPISGHRSVSWYQQTPGQGLQFLFEYFSETQRNKGNFPGRFSGRQFSNSRSEMNVSTLELGDSALYLCASSFTGIYEQYFGPGTRLTVT.

In the case of this clonotype: At one boundary the junction diverges from the germline segment, which might be a read error. This chain uses TRBV6-2 or TRBV6-3 with TRBJ1-1, with unresolved D. CDR3 length equals 15 residues. Germline CDR1 MNHEY, CDR2 SVGEGT. In nucleotides, the CDR3 is TGTGCCAGCAGTTACCCCGAGGCACGTCGGACTGAAACTTTCTTT. It specifies CASSYPEARRTETFF.

This clonotype has only one observation. This chain joins TRBV14 and TRBJ1-1; possible D gene TRBD1, 5 bases. CDR1 is SGHDN, CDR2 FVKESK, per germline. This CDR3 is 10 amino acids long. CDR3 coding DNA: TGTCCCAAGGATCAGGGCAAAGCTTTCTTT. Translation gives CPKDQGKAFF.

In this sample, this clonotype turned up once. J is TRBJ2-7 and V is TRBV28; unclear D gene. Per the germline V gene, CDR1 is MDHEN and CDR2 is SYDVKM. V lost 6 bases and J lost 3, with 24 bases in between. This CDR3 is built from 17 residues. CDR3 residues: CASSLPLDGLYFYEQYF. The CDR3 bases are TGTGCCAGCAGCCTCCCATTGGACGGATTGTACTTCTACGAGCAGTACTTC.

A word on this clonotype: A junction boundary mismatches the germline segment, possibly from a read error. CDR3 region: CDRSPSGQFYNGQFF. As DNA, the CDR3 is TGTGACAGGAGTCCCTCGGGACAGTTCTACAATGGGCAGTTCTTC. The V gene is TRBV11-2, the J gene TRBJ2-1, with 7 bases that match TRBD1. Per the germline V gene, CDR1 is SGHAT and CDR2 is FQNNGV. This CDR3 is built from 15 residues.

Details on this clonotype: The CDR3 end shows no conserved phenylalanine or tryptophan, and so a read error is likely. The chain couples TRBV29-1 to TRBJ2-7; unclear D gene. CDR1 is SQVTM and CDR2 is ANQGSEA in the germline V gene. The V and J ends lost 5 bases and 3 bases respectively, with 11 bases between them. The CDR3 has 12 residues. The CDR3 sequence is CSVKLSDYEQYS. As DNA, the CDR3 is TGCAGCGTTAAATTGTCAGACTACGAGCAGTACTCC.